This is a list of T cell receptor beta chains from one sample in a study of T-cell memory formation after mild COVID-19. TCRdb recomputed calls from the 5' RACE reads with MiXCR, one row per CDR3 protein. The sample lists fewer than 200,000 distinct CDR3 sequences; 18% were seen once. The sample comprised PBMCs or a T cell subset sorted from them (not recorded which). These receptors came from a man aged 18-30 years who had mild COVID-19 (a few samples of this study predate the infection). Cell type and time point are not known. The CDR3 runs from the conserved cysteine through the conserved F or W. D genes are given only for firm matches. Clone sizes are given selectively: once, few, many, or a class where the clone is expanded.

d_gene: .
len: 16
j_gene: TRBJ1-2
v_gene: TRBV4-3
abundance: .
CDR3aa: CASSQDWGLLDYGYTF
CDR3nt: TGCGCCAGCAGCCAAGATTGGGGACTTTTGGACTATGGCTACACCTTC

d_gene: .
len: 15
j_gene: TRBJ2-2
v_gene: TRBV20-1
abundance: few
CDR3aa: CSARRETSNTGELFF
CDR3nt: TGCAGTGCCCGTCGAGAGACTTCGAACACCGGGGAGCTGTTTTTT

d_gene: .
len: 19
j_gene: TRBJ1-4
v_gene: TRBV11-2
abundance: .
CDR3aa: CASSLGFAIGLATNEKLFF
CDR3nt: TGTGCCAGCAGCTTAGGGTTTGCGATCGGACTTGCAACTAATGAAAAACTGTTTTTT

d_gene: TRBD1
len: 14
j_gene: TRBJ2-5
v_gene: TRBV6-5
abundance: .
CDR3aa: CASRSGQGGETQYF
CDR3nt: TGTGCCAGCAGGTCTGGACAGGGGGGAGAGACCCAGTACTTC

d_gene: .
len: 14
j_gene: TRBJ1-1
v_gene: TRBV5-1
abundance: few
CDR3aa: CASSLVDINTEAFF
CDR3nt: TGCGCCAGCAGCTTGGTGGACATCAACACTGAAGCTTTCTTT

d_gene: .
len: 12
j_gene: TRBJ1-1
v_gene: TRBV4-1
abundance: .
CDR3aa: CASSSHRDEAFF
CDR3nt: TGCGCCAGCAGCTCCCACAGGGATGAAGCTTTCTTT

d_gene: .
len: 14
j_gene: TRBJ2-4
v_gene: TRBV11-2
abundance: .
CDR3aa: CASSFTLAKNIQYF
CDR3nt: TGTGCCAGCAGCTTCACCCTAGCCAAAAACATTCAGTACTTC

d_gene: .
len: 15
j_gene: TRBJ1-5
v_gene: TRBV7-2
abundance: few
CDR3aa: CASSLFLTGGQPQHF
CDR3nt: TGTGCCAGCAGCTTATTTTTGACAGGCGGTCAGCCCCAGCATTTT

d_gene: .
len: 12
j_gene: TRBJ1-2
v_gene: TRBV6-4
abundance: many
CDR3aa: CASSSDSYGYTF
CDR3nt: TGTGCCAGCAGTTCGGACAGCTATGGCTACACCTTC

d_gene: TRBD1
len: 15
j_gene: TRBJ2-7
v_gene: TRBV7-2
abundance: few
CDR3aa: CASSRPGQGIYEQYF
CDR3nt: TGTGCCAGCAGCAGACCGGGACAGGGAATTTACGAGCAGTACTTC

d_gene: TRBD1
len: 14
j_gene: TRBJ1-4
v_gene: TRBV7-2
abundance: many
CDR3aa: CASSLDGTDEKLFF
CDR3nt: TGTGCCAGCAGCTTAGACGGGACAGATGAAAAACTGTTTTTT

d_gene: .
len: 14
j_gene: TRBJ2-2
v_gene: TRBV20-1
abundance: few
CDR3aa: CSAARSSNTGELFF
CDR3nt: TGCAGTGCTGCCCGGTCGTCCAACACCGGGGAGCTGTTTTTT

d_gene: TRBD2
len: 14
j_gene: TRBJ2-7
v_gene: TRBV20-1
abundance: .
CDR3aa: CSARVASGSYEQYF
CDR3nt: TGCAGTGCTAGAGTGGCTAGCGGGTCCTACGAGCAGTACTTC

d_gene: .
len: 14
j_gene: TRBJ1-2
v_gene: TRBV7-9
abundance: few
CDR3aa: CASSLRPGGYGYTF
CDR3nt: TGTGCCAGCAGCTTAAGACCGGGGGGGTATGGCTACACCTTC

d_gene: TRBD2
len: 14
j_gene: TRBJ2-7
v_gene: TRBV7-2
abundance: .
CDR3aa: CASSLGAGNNEQYF
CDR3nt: TGTGCCAGCAGCTTAGGAGCGGGGAACAACGAGCAGTACTTC